One and the same sample provided the 13 T cell receptor beta chains below, sequenced in a study of blood T cells in healthy people across ages. A second PCR of roughly 6 to 12 cycles used a sample-barcoded 5' primer and a J-beta primer mix. TCRdb re-called the 5' RACE reads through MiXCR, storing one row per CDR3 protein. The sample shows around 800,000 distinct CDR3 sequences, 62% of them seen only once. Specimen: blood. The source is a man under 40 in good health.

The chain is built from TRBV14 and TRBJ2-1; 7 nucleotides align to TRBD2. CDR1 is SGHDN and CDR2 is FVKESK in the germline V gene. With V trimmed by 4 bases and J by 7 bases, 10 bases remained unmatched. This CDR3 contains 15 residues. The CDR3 spells CASSPLGASGNEQFF. The CDR3 coding sequence is TGTGCCAGCAGCCCTCTCGGTGCTAGCGGTAATGAGCAGTTCTTC.

V and J are TRBV12-3 or TRBV12-4 and TRBJ1-5, with 9 bases identical to TRBD1. J gave up 4 bases and V 6 bases, and 7 bases lay outside the gene matches. CDR3 length: 15 amino acids. CDR3 coding DNA: TGTGCCAGCAGGCCCGGGACAGGGTCGAATCAGCCCCAGCATTTT. Translated: CASRPGTGSNQPQHF.

This chain uses TRBV4-2 with TRBJ1-2; 12 positions match TRBD1. Germline CDR1 LGHNA, CDR2 YNFKEQ. This CDR3 has 17 residues. V shed 4 bases and J 5 bases; nucleotides not matched to a gene: 11. CDR3 protein: CASSLGTGGTPEYGYTF. The DNA of the CDR3 is TGTGCCAGCAGCCTGGGGACAGGGGGCACCCCGGAGTATGGCTACACCTTC.

This clonotype has a handful of counts. The chain carries TRBV18 and TRBJ2-4; TRBD1 aligns across 9 bases. The J call is doubtful: the DNA matches TRBJ2-7 better. The CDR3 spans 14 residues. Germline V CDR1 and CDR2: KGHSH, LQKENI. CDR3 protein: CASSPYGQGTEQYF. In DNA, the CDR3 is TGTGCCAGCTCACCGTATGGACAGGGGACCGAGCAGTACTTC.

This chain connects TRBV27 to TRBJ2-7; D is ambiguous. CDR3 length: 12 amino acids. The V end was cut by 7 bases, the J end by 2 bases, with 9 bases between. Germline CDR1 reads MNHEY; CDR2 reads SMNVEV (reference sequence). The CDR3 nucleotides are TGTGCCAGCATTGGCAGTCCCTACGAGCAGTACTTC. Translating it yields CASIGSPYEQYF.

This chain connects TRBV11-2 to TRBJ2-5, with D unclear. The germline V and J ends were trimmed by 3 bases and 2 bases, with 16 bases remaining between them. CDR3 length: 16 amino acids. Per the germline V gene, CDR1 is SGHAT and CDR2 is FQNNGV. The CDR3: CASSLGNNVLQETQYF. The CDR3 DNA sequence: TGTGCCAGCAGCTTGGGGAACAACGTTTTACAAGAGACCCAGTACTTC.

This clonotype was found once. V and J are TRBV27 and TRBJ1-6; D ambiguous. V lost 4 bases and J lost 11, with 15 bases in between. The CDR3 is 14 residues long. Per germline, CDR1 MNHEY and CDR2 SMNVEV (reference sequence). CDR3 sequence reads: CASSSGLGLPPLHF. CDR3 in DNA: TGTGCCAGCAGTTCCGGCCTCGGCTTACCACCCCTCCACTTT.

This clonotype has a single count. V and J are TRBV4-3 and TRBJ2-3; TRBD2 matches 9 bases. The V segment lost 4 bases and the J segment 4 bases; nucleotides outside the gene matches: 9. The CDR3 runs to 16 residues. Germline V gene sequence: CDR1 LGHNA, CDR2 YSLEER. The CDR3 loop reads CASSLLAGENADTQYF. The CDR3 DNA follows: TGCGCCAGCAGCCTTTTAGCGGGGGAAAATGCAGATACGCAGTATTTT.

The chain employs TRBV2 and TRBJ2-3; 7 bases are shared with TRBD1. Trimming at V came to 6 bases and at J to 2 bases, leaving 5 bases not matched to a gene. The CDR3 spans 14 residues. Per germline, CDR1 SNHLY and CDR2 FYNNEI. The CDR3 spells CASRPGTATDTQYF. CDR3 bases: TGTGCCAGCAGACCCGGGACAGCCACAGATACGCAGTATTTT.

The genes are TRBV4-3 and TRBJ1-2, with TRBD1 matching over 11 bases. The V gene's germline CDR1 is LGHNA and CDR2 YSLEER. The CDR3 covers 17 residues. The trim removed 0 bases at V and 1 base at J, leaving 4 bases unmatched. The CDR3 nucleotides read TGCGCCAGCAGCCAAGACGCAGGGACAGGGGGTAACTATGGCTACACCTTC. Translation gives CASSQDAGTGGNYGYTF.

The chain uses TRBV29-1 and TRBJ1-2, with 8 bases that match TRBD1. The CDR3 sequence is 13 residues long. Germline CDR1 is SQVTM and CDR2 is ANQGSEA. V dropped 3 bases and J dropped 6; count of bases not matched to a gene: 6. In nucleotides, the CDR3 is TGCAGCGTTGATGGGGGACAGGTTCATGGCTACACCTTC. It specifies CSVDGGQVHGYTF. Full variable domain (outside the CDR3, taken from reference TRBV29-1 and TRBJ1-2): SAVISQKPSRDICQRGTSLTIQCQVDSQVTMMFWYRQQPGQSLTLIATANQGSEATYESGFVIDKFPISRPNLTFSTLTVSNMSPEDSSIYLCSVDGGQVHGYTFGSGTRLTVV.

Remarks on this clonotype: A clone one base away is much larger, so this may be a read error. J is TRBJ2-1 and V is TRBV6-6; 10 nucleotides agree with TRBD2. Germline loops: CDR1 MNHNY, CDR2 SVGAGI (reference sequence). The CDR3 sequence is 13 residues long. V shed 8 bases, J shed 11 bases, and the junction held 9 bases outside the gene matches. This chain's CDR3 is CASRASGGNKQFF. In DNA form, the CDR3 reads TGTGCCAGCCGGGCTAGCGGGGGTAATAAGCAGTTCTTC.

The V gene is TRBV6-2 or TRBV6-3, the J gene TRBJ2-1; TRBD2 agrees at 10 bases. Germline loops: CDR1 MNHEY, CDR2 SVGEGT. This CDR3 is 15 amino acids long. V was clipped by 3 bases and J by 10 bases; unmatched bases: 9. The CDR3 reads CASSYTAGGPGEQFF. The CDR3 DNA sequence: TGTGCCAGCAGTTATACAGCGGGGGGGCCGGGAGAGCAGTTCTTC.